This TCR beta chain was observed in a study of cytomegalovirus exposure and HLA in healthy donors. Findings and limits, study-wide: A missense variant in DCLRE1C was later tied to TCR beta V- and J-gene trimming.

It was with 60 Vbeta and 13 Jbeta primers that the PCR ran. TCRdb keeps only in-frame clones here, not all; method: immunoSEQ multiplex PCR. Of 150,000 or so clones listed, about 80% are singletons. Turning to this clone: Its cognate antigen is unknown.

This sequence originates from a man between 45 and 60 years old in good health and CMV-seropositive. The sequenced material came from PBMCs.

The CDR3: CASSPGTALNEKLFF. DNA of the CDR3: TGTGCCAGTAGCCCCGGGACAGCGCTTAATGAAAAACTGTTTTTT. The V call is TRBV19, the J call TRBJ1-4; TRBD1 aligns across 7 bases. Trimming took 6 bases from V and 4 from J; bases not matched to a gene: 8. This CDR3 contains 15 residues. Germline V CDR1 and CDR2: LNHDA, SQIVND (reference sequence).